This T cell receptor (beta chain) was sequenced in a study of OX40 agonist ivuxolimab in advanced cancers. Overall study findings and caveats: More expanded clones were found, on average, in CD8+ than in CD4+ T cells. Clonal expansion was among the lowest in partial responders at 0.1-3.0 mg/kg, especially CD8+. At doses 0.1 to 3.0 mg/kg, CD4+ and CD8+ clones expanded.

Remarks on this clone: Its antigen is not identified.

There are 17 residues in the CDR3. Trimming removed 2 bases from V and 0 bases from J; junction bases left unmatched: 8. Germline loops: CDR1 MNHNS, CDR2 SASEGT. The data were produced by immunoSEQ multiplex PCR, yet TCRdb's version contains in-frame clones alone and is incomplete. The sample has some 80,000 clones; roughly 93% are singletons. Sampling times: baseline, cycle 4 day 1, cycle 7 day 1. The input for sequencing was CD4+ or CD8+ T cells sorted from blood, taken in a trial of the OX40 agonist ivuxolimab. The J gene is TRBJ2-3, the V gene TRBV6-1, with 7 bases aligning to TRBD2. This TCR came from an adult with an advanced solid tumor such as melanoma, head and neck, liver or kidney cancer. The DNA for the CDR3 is TGTGCCAGCAGTGAATTCGAGCGGGACTTCAGCACAGATACGCAGTATTTT. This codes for CASSEFERDFSTDTQYF.